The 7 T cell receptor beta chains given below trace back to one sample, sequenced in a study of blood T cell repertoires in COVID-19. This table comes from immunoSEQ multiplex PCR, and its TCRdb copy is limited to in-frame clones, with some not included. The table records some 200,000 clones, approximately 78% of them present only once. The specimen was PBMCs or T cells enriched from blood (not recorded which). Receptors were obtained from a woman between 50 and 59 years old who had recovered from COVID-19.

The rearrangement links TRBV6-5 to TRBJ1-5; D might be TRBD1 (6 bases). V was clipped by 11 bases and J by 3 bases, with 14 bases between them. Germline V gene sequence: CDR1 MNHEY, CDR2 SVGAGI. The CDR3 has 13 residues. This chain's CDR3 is CAGGQWINQPQHF. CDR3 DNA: TGTGCCGGAGGACAGTGGATCAATCAGCCCCAGCATTTT.

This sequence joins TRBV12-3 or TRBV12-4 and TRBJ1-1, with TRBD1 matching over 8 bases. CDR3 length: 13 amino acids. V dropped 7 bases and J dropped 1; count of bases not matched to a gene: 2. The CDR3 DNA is TGTGCCAGCAAGGACAGGGAGAACACTGAAGCTTTCTTT. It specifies CASKDRENTEAFF.

The CDR3 nucleotides are TGTGCCAGCAGTCCGAATCCACCGGGACTAGCGGGAGGGCTGGATACGCAGTATTTT. Its protein is CASSPNPPGLAGGLDTQYF. The rearrangement links TRBV27 to TRBJ2-3; 16 nucleotides line up with TRBD2. Per germline, CDR1 MNHEY and CDR2 SMNVEV (reference sequence). This CDR3 is 19 amino acids long. After removal of 5 bases from V and 6 bases from J, the junction contained 14 bases not matched to a gene.

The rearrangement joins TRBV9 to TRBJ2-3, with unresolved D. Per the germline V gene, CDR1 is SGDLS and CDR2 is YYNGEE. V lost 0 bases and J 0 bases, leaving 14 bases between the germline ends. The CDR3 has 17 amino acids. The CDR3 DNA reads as TGTGCCAGCAGCGTAGCAGGTGCAGGATCTAGCACAGATACGCAGTATTTT. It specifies CASSVAGAGSSTDTQYF. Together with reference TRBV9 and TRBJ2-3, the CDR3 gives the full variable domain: DSGVTQTPKHLITATGQRVTLRCSPRSGDLSVYWYQQSLDQGLQFLIQYYNGEERAKGNILERFSAQQFPDLHSELNLSSLELGDSALYFCASSVAGAGSSTDTQYFGPGTRLTVL.

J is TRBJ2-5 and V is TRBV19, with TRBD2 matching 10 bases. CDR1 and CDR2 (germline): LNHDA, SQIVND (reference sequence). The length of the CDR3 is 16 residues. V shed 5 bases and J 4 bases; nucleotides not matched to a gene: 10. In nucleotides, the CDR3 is TGTGCCAGTAGTCACACGGGGCTAGCGGGAGCAGAGACCCAGTACTTC. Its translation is CASSHTGLAGAETQYF.

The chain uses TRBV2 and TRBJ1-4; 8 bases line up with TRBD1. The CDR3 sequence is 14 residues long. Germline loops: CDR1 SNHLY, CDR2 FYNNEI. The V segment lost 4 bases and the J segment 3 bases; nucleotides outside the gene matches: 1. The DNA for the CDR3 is TGTGCCAGCAGTGCGGACAGGGCTAATGAAAAACTGTTTTTT. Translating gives CASSADRANEKLFF.

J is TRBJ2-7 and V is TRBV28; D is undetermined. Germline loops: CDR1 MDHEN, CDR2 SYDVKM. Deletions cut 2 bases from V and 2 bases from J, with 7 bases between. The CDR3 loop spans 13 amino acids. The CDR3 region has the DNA TGTGCCAGCAGTTTAAACCCAGCCTACGAGCAGTACTTC. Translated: CASSLNPAYEQYF.